This T cell receptor beta chain was observed in a study of T cell responses to AZD1222 COVID-19 vaccine. Worth noting for this clone: Its antigen is not identified.

Profiling relied on immunoSEQ multiplex PCR, and the TCRdb table lists in-frame clones only, not all of them. The sample lists 75,000 to 95,000 clones, approximately 84% occurring once. Study-wide results and caveats: Only 5 to 7 individuals given AZD1222 were seropositive at baseline. Most donors were white British, females outnumbered males, and clonal diversity was possibly underestimated.

Deletions cut 0 bases from V and 1 base from J, with 13 bases between. The CDR3 is made up of 18 amino acids. Germline V gene sequence: CDR1 LGHNA, CDR2 YSLEER. The sample consisted of peripheral blood, taken on day 0 of AZD1222 vaccination. The sequence was collected from an adult in good health. The chain has TRBV4-3 and TRBJ2-6; D is ambiguous. The CDR3 loop reads CASSQDWALDSGANVLTF. The CDR3 DNA is TGCGCCAGCAGCCAAGATTGGGCGTTGGATTCTGGGGCCAACGTCCTGACTTTC.